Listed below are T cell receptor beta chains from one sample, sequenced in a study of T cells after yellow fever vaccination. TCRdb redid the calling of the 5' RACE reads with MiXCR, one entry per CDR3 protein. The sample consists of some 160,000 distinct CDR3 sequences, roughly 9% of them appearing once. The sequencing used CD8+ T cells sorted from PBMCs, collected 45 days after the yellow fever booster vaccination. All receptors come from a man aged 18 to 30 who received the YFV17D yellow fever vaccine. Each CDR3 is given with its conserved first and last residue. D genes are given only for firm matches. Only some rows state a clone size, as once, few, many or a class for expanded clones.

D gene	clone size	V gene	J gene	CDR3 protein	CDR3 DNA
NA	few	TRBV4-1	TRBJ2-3	CASSQKGPVDTQYF	TGCGCCAGCAGCCAAAAAGGGCCTGTCGATACGCAGTATTTT
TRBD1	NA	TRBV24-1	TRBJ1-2	CATSRPEEAGGYGYTF	TGTGCCACCAGCCGACCGGAGGAAGCAGGGGGGTATGGCTACACCTTC
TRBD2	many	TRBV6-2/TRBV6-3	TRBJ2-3	CASSPAGDYTDTQYF	TGTGCCAGCAGTCCTGCGGGGGACTACACAGATACGCAGTATTTT
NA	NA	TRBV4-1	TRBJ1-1	CASSQFGGDTEAFF	TGCGCCAGCAGCCAGTTTGGGGGGGACACTGAAGCTTTCTTT
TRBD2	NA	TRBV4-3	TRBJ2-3	CASSQKASGGPDTQYF	TGCGCCAGCAGCCAAAAGGCTAGCGGGGGGCCAGATACGCAGTATTTT
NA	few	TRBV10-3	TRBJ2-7	CAISESGRRTYEQYF	TGTGCCATCAGTGAGTCAGGGAGACGGACCTACGAGCAGTACTTC
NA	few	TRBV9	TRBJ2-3	CASSATGIDTQYF	TGTGCCAGCAGCGCAACAGGGATAGATACGCAGTATTTT
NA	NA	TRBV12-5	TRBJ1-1	CASGPGGANTEAFF	TGTGCTAGTGGTCCCGGGGGTGCGAACACTGAAGCTTTCTTT
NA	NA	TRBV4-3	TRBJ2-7	CASSQDHIPSGSYEQYF	TGCGCCAGCAGCCAAGATCATATCCCCTCAGGGTCCTACGAGCAGTACTTC
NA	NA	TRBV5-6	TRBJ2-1	CASSLVNNEQFF	TGTGCCAGCAGCTTGGTAAACAATGAGCAGTTCTTC
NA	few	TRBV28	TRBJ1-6	CASGGSGQSWSYNSPLHF	TGTGCCAGCGGGGGGAGTGGACAGAGCTGGTCCTATAATTCACCCCTCCACTTT
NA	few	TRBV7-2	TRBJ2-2	CASSLGLGRYNTGELFF	TGTGCCAGCAGCTTAGGCCTGGGGAGATACAACACCGGGGAGCTGTTTTTT
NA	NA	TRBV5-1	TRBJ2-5	CASDLGGLVPQETQYF	TGCGCCAGCGACCTGGGGGGACTCGTTCCTCAAGAGACCCAGTACTTC
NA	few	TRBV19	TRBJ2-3	CASSIVVADTQYF	TGTGCCAGTAGTATTGTTGTCGCAGATACGCAGTATTTT
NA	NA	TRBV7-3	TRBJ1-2	CASSFTGGRDYGYTF	TGTGCCAGCAGCTTTACGGGGGGGCGCGACTATGGCTACACCTTC
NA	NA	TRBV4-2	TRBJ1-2	CASSQEAGRVYGYTF	TGTGCCAGCAGCCAAGAGGCAGGGAGAGTCTATGGCTACACCTTC
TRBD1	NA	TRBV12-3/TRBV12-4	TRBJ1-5	CASTGTGNNQPQHF	TGTGCCAGCACGGGGACAGGTAACAATCAGCCCCAGCATTTT
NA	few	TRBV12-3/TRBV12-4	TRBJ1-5	CASRPTGWGNQPQHF	TGTGCCAGCAGGCCAACAGGGTGGGGCAATCAGCCCCAGCATTTT
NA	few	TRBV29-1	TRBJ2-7	CSVFTGMEQYF	TGCAGCGTTTTTACCGGGATGGAGCAGTACTTC
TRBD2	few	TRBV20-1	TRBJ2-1	CSALGSGGTYNEQFF	TGCAGTGCTCTTGGGAGCGGGGGAACCTACAATGAGCAGTTCTTC
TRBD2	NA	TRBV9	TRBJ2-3	CASSAGREAASTDTQYF	TGTGCCAGCAGCGCCGGGAGGGAGGCTGCTAGCACAGATACGCAGTATTTT
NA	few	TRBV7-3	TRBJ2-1	CASSLTLREQFF	TGTGCCAGCAGCTTAACCCTTCGTGAGCAGTTCTTC
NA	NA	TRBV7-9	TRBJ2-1	CASSYVADMGFGEQFF	TGTGCCAGCAGCTACGTAGCGGATATGGGATTTGGTGAGCAGTTCTTC
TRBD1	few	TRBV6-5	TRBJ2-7	CASSYLSDRGPPYEQYF	TGTGCCAGCAGTTACTTATCGGACAGGGGGCCACCCTACGAGCAGTACTTC
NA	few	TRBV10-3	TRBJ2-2	CAISESLGLAFANTGELFF	TGTGCCATCAGTGAGTCGTTGGGGTTAGCGTTCGCGAACACCGGGGAGCTGTTTTTT
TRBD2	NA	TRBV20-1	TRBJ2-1	CSARVPSTSGGTSYNEQFF	TGCAGTGCTAGAGTACCCTCAACTAGCGGGGGAACCTCCTACAATGAGCAGTTCTTC
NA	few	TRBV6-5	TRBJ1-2	CASSSEGSGYGYTF	TGTGCCAGCAGTTCGGAGGGATCCGGCTATGGCTACACCTTC
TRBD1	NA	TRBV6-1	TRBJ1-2	CASSEEPPGQISSEVGYTF	TGTGCCAGCAGTGAGGAGCCCCCGGGACAGATCTCTTCCGAGGTTGGCTACACCTTC
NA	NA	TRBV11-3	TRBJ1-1	CASSLDLRENTEAFF	TGTGCCAGCAGCTTAGATCTGAGAGAGAACACTGAAGCTTTCTTT
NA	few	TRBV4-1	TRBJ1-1	CASSQGEGNTEAFF	TGCGCCAGCAGCCAAGGCGAGGGGAACACTGAAGCTTTCTTT
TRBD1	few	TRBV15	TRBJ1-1	CATSRGTGRTEAFF	TGTGCCACCAGCAGGGGGACAGGGCGAACTGAAGCTTTCTTT
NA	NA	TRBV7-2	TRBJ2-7	CASSPVSGYEQYF	TGTGCCAGCAGCCCCGTGTCGGGGTACGAGCAGTACTTC
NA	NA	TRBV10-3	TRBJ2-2	CAIRPDTGELFF	TGTGCCATCAGACCAGACACCGGGGAGCTGTTTTTT
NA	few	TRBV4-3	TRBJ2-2	CASSQALNTGELFF	TGCGCCAGCAGCCAAGCTCTAAACACCGGGGAGCTGTTTTTT
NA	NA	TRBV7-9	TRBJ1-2	CASSSNPGFGYTF	TGTGCCAGCAGTTCGAACCCGGGATTTGGTTACACCTTC
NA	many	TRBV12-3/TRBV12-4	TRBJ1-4	CASSLAGGRAREKLFF	TGTGCCAGCAGTTTAGCGGGTGGGAGAGCGCGTGAAAAACTGTTTTTT
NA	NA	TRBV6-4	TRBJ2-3	CASSATDSTDTQYF	TGTGCCAGCAGTGCTACAGATAGCACAGATACGCAGTATTTT
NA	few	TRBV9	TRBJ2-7	CASSVGSDEQYF	TGTGCCAGCAGCGTAGGGTCGGACGAGCAGTACTTC
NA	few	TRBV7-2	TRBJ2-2	CASSPRHAGELFF	TGTGCCAGCAGCCCCAGACACGCCGGGGAGCTGTTTTTT
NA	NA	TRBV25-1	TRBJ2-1	CASSEGFGEQFF	TGTGCCAGCAGTGAAGGGTTCGGTGAGCAGTTCTTC
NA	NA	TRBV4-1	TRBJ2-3	CASRRARDGSTDTQYF	TGCGCCAGCAGAAGGGCCCGGGACGGGAGCACAGATACGCAGTATTTT
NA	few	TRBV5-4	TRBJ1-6	CASSLDGGGRSSPLHF	TGTGCCAGCAGCTTGGATGGTGGGGGCCGGAGTTCACCCCTCCACTTT
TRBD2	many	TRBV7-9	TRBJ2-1	CASSPTSGGGNEQFF	TGTGCCAGCAGCCCAACTAGCGGGGGAGGCAATGAGCAGTTCTTC
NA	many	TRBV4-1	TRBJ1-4	CASSPRAVTTNEKLFF	TGCGCCAGCAGCCCCCGGGCAGTAACAACTAATGAAAAACTGTTTTTT
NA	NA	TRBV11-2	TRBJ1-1	CASSLVESSAFF	TGTGCCAGCAGCTTAGTGGAAAGTTCAGCTTTCTTT
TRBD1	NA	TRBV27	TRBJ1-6	CASTLGGRGNSPLHF	TGTGCCAGCACCCTAGGGGGCAGGGGAAATTCACCCCTCCACTTT
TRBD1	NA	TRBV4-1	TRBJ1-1	CASSQRKLTGGITEAFF	TGCGCCAGCAGCCAGCGTAAACTCACAGGGGGCATCACTGAAGCTTTCTTT
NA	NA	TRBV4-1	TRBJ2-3	CASSHQVLGTDTQYF	TGCGCCAGCAGTCACCAAGTTCTGGGCACAGATACGCAGTATTTT
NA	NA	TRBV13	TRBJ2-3	CASSGPVFSAQYF	TGTGCCAGCTCCGGACCAGTTTTCAGTGCGCAGTATTTT
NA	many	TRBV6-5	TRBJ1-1	CASSPGVTEAFF	TGTGCCAGCAGTCCCGGGGTCACTGAAGCTTTCTTT
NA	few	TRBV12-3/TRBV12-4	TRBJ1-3	CASSETGTIPGNTIYF	TGTGCCAGCAGCGAGACAGGCACGATCCCTGGAAACACCATATATTTT
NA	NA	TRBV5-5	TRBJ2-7	CASRLESLNYEQYF	TGTGCCAGCAGGCTAGAATCGTTGAACTACGAGCAGTACTTC